The T cell receptor (beta chain) described here comes from a study of Ad26.COV2.S vaccination and SARS-CoV-2 variants. Study background: Donor participated within the Ad26.COV2.S arm of the COV1001 trial.

Data came from immunoSEQ multiplex PCR; TCRdb stores just in-frame clones and leaves some out. The sample shows some 640,000 clones, approximately 88% of them seen only once. Treatment reported: around 19 received Ad26.COV2.S at low or high dose, single or two shots; about 5 received placebo; per-sample allocation not given. All samples were drawn on day 63, counting from the first vaccine or placebo injection. Trimming took off 6 bases at V and 6 bases at J, with 16 bases between the two ends. CDR1 is MNHEY, CDR2 SVGAGI, per germline. The CDR3 loop spans 14 amino acids. The genes are TRBV6-5 and TRBJ2-3; D gene unclear. Sequenced here: peripheral blood, sampled in a trial of Ad26.COV2.S vaccine versus placebo. This receptor was identified in a person aged 18-60 years who received the Ad26.COV2.S COVID-19 vaccine or a placebo. This CDR3 reads CASRKDDNTDTQYF. CDR3 in DNA: TGTGCCAGCAGGAAAGACGACAACACGGATACGCAGTATTTT.